The 18 T cell receptor beta chains reported below all come from one sample, sequenced in a study of control samples from healthy donors and cancer patients. The method was immunoSEQ multiplex PCR; TCRdb's version includes in-frame clones alone and lacks a portion of them. Here the sample spans about 53,000 clones, 87% being singletons. The sequencing sample was made of PBMCs. Receptors originate from a man in his sixties with head and neck cancer.

V gene TRBV28 combines with J gene TRBJ2-3; no reliable D call. Trimming took 7 bases from V and 1 from J, leaving 15 bases between them. The germline CDR1 and CDR2 sequences are MDHEN and SYDVKM. The CDR3 is 15 residues long. The chain's CDR3 is CASILGIGGTDTQYF. CDR3 nucleotide sequence: TGTGCCAGCATTCTGGGGATAGGAGGCACAGATACGCAGTATTTT.

V gene TRBV11-2 combines with J gene TRBJ2-3, with D perhaps assigned TRBD1 or TRBD2 (7 bases each). CDR3 length: 17 residues. The V end was cut by 4 bases, the J end by 2 bases, with 19 bases between. In germline, CDR1 is SGHAT, CDR2 FQNNGV. The CDR3 DNA follows: TGTGCCAGCAGCTCAAAACAGGGGAGGGGATACACAGATACGCAGTATTTT. This gives the protein CASSSKQGRGYTDTQYF. The full variable domain, in which reference TRBV11-2 and TRBJ2-3 provide the parts outside the CDR3, is EAGVAQSPRYKIIEKRQSVAFWCNPISGHATLYWYQQILGQGPKLLIQFQNNGVVDDSQLPKDRFSAERLKGVDSTLKIQPAKLEDSAVYLCASSSKQGRGYTDTQYFGPGTRLTVL.

The chain employs TRBV28 and TRBJ2-1; 13 bases line up with TRBD2. Trimming cost V 5 bases and J 4 bases; bases outside gene matches: 8. This CDR3 is built from 17 residues. The germline CDR1 and CDR2 sequences are MDHEN and SYDVKM. The CDR3 loop reads CASSPTTSGGKYNEQFF. CDR3 DNA: TGTGCCAGCAGTCCCACGACTAGCGGGGGGAAATACAATGAGCAGTTCTTC. The full variable domain, in which reference TRBV28 and TRBJ2-1 provide the parts outside the CDR3, is DVKVTQSSRYLVKRTGEKVFLECVQDMDHENMFWYRQDPGLGLRLIYFSYDVKMKEKGDIPEGYSVSREKKERFSLILESASTNQTSMYLCASSPTTSGGKYNEQFFGPGTRLTVL.

The CDR3 DNA is TGCGCCAGCAGCTTGGGATCTAGCACAGATACGCAGTATTTT. Translation gives CASSLGSSTDTQYF. The chain recombines TRBV5-1 with TRBJ2-3; no reliable D call. Trimming took off 0 bases at V and 0 bases at J, with 5 bases between the two ends. The CDR3 sequence is 14 residues long. Germline CDR1 is SGHRS and CDR2 is YFSETQ.

This chain uses TRBV18 with TRBJ1-1; D is possibly TRBD1 (6 bases). The CDR3 runs to 14 residues. Germline CDR1 and CDR2: KGHSH and LQKENI. V lost 5 bases, J lost 4 bases, and 14 bases lay in between. Here the CDR3 DNA reads TGTGCCAGCTCAAAAGGGGGAGGAAGCACTGAAGCTTTCTTT. Protein product: CASSKGGGSTEAFF.

V gene TRBV9 combines with J gene TRBJ2-2; 7 bases agree with TRBD2. This CDR3 is 14 amino acids long. The V and J ends lost 7 bases and 0 bases, in that order; junction bases with no gene match: 3. CDR1 is SGDLS and CDR2 is YYNGEE in the germline V gene. The CDR3 sequence is CASGLAANTGELFF. The CDR3 bases are TGTGCCAGCGGGCTAGCGGCGAACACCGGGGAGCTGTTTTTT.

The genes are TRBV5-1 and TRBJ1-1; 7 bases line up with TRBD1. Germline CDR1 SGHRS, CDR2 YFSETQ. V shed 1 base and J 0 bases; nucleotides not matched to a gene: 3. The CDR3 runs to 15 residues. The CDR3 sequence: CASSLFGQVNTEAFF. DNA for the CDR3: TGCGCCAGCAGCTTGTTCGGACAGGTGAACACTGAAGCTTTCTTT.

The chain has TRBV20-1 and TRBJ2-3; tentatively, D is TRBD2 (6 bases). Germline loops: CDR1 DFQATT, CDR2 SNEGSKA (reference sequence). V was clipped by 3 bases and J by 2 bases, with 15 bases between them. The CDR3 totals 15 residues. CDR3 residues: CSASLGGFYTDTQYF. CDR3 bases: TGCAGTGCTAGTTTGGGGGGTTTCTACACAGATACGCAGTATTTT.

The J gene is TRBJ2-1, the V gene TRBV24-1; TRBD1 matches 9 bases. Germline loops: CDR1 KGHDR, CDR2 SFDVKD. V lost 7 bases to trimming and J lost 6 bases; unmatched junction nucleotides: 9. The length of the CDR3 is 15 residues. CDR3 amino acids: CATSRTGVGGNEQFF. For the CDR3, the DNA is TGTGCCACCAGCCGGACAGGGGTAGGGGGCAATGAGCAGTTCTTC.

In this sample, this clone turned up a few times. The V call is TRBV4-1, the J call TRBJ2-7, with 11 bases matching TRBD1. J lost 3 bases, V lost 0 bases, and 1 base had no gene match. CDR1 and CDR2 (germline): MGHRA, YSYEKL. The CDR3 extends over 15 amino acids. CDR3 sequence: CASSQDGTGGYEQYF. The CDR3 DNA is TGCGCCAGCAGCCAAGACGGGACAGGGGGCTACGAGCAGTACTTC.

The V call is TRBV28, the J call TRBJ1-2; D is perhaps TRBD1 (5 bases). This CDR3 spans 14 amino acids. Trimming pared 8 bases from V and 3 bases from J, leaving 16 bases between. The germline V gene encodes CDR1 MDHEN and CDR2 SYDVKM. CDR3 in amino acids: CASGGRRGDYGYTF. The CDR3 DNA reads as TGTGCCAGCGGGGGGAGACGAGGGGACTATGGCTACACCTTC.

V and J are TRBV11-1 and TRBJ2-1; 12 bases line up with TRBD1. V shed 4 bases, J shed 8 bases, and the junction held 6 bases outside the gene matches. CDR1 is SGHAT and CDR2 is FQDESV in the germline V gene (reference sequence). The CDR3 spans 15 residues. The DNA for the CDR3 is TGTGCCAGCAGCTGGGACAGGGGGCAAATGGATGAGCAGTTCTTC. This codes for CASSWDRGQMDEQFF. The variable domain in full, with the rest retrieved from reference TRBV11-1 and TRBJ2-1, is EAEVAQSPRYKITEKSQAVAFWCDPISGHATLYWYRQILGQGPELLVQFQDESVVDDSQLPKDRFSAERLKGVDSTLKIQPAELGDSAMYLCASSWDRGQMDEQFFGPGTRLTVL.

The V gene is TRBV4-3, the J gene TRBJ2-2; no firm D call. The ends were cut back, 2 bases at V and 2 bases at J, with 12 bases in the middle. In germline, CDR1 is LGHNA, CDR2 YSLEER. The CDR3 extends over 16 amino acids. CDR3 in DNA: TGCGCCAGCAGCCAATCAGCACAGATAAACACCGGGGAGCTGTTTTTT. Residues: CASSQSAQINTGELFF.

The chain employs TRBV7-6 and TRBJ1-1; 7 bases line up with TRBD1. Germline V gives CDR1 SGHVS, CDR2 FNYEAQ. The CDR3 is made up of 14 amino acids. The V and J ends lost 5 bases and 6 bases, in that order; junction bases with no gene match: 9. DNA of the CDR3: TGTGCCAGCAGCGCCGACAGGGTATTCGCTGAAGCTTTCTTT. It translates to CASSADRVFAEAFF.

The chain combines TRBV20-1 with TRBJ2-1, with unresolved D. Germline V gives CDR1 DFQATT, CDR2 SNEGSKA (reference sequence). The CDR3 is made up of 10 amino acids. Trimming left V 6 bases short and J 4 bases short, with 4 bases between. The CDR3 DNA is TGCAGTGCGACATACAATGAGCAGTTCTTC. Protein: CSATYNEQFF.

The chain uses TRBV2 and TRBJ2-5; D is undetermined. CDR3 length equals 15 residues. CDR1 and CDR2 from the germline V gene are SNHLY and FYNNEI. Between the trimmed V and J ends, which lost 1 base and 2 bases, there was a span of 11 bases. CDR3 residues: CASSEVGQAQETQYF. CDR3 coding DNA: TGTGCCAGCAGTGAAGTGGGCCAGGCACAAGAGACCCAGTACTTC.

The chain has TRBV4-3 and TRBJ1-4; D uncertain. Between the trimmed V and J ends, which lost 1 base and 3 bases, there was a span of 12 bases. The germline CDR1 and CDR2 sequences are LGHNA and YSLEER. The length of the CDR3 is 16 residues. The CDR3 loop is CASSQGLRVPNEKLFF. As DNA, the CDR3 is TGCGCCAGCAGCCAAGGGTTGAGGGTGCCTAATGAAAAACTGTTTTTT.

The CDR3 spells CASSFGQGAGYGYTF. CDR3 bases: TGTGCCAGCAGTTTCGGACAGGGGGCAGGCTATGGCTACACCTTC. This chain connects TRBV27 to TRBJ1-2; 11 bases align to TRBD1. V was clipped by 3 bases and J by 4 bases; unmatched bases: 4. Looked up from germline, CDR1 is MNHEY and CDR2 is SMNVEV (reference sequence). The CDR3 totals 15 residues.